This TCR beta chain was retrieved from a study of T cells in localized non-small cell lung cancer (dated by TCRdb to 2020 to 2021). For the study in its entirety: T cell repertoires of 200 to 300 early-stage NSCLC patients were analyzed, with tumors being compared against uninvolved tumor-adjacent lungs. The cohort consisted of a few hundred treatment-naive NSCLC patients whose localized lung tumors had been resected. Of the NSCLC patients, roughly 130 were male and roughly 100 were female, and the mean age was approximately 64 years.

Comments on this clone: The antigen it binds to is not known. No base qualities exist here, and no much larger clone lies one base off it.

At diagnosis, tumor, uninvolved tumor-adjacent lung and peripheral blood were collected and then preserved as a mix of FFPE and fresh-frozen material. For TCR repertoire profiling, blood samples were analyzed as peripheral blood mononuclear cells. Overall results and qualifications from the work: Because the study design was exploratory, TCR variables were selected using unadjusted p-values without false-discovery rate correction. Uninvolved tumor-adjacent lung showed the highest T cell clonality, higher than tumor, which suggests more focused antigenic responses in the uninvolved tumor-adjacent lung. Multi-region tumor sequencing was not performed, so intratumor heterogeneity could not be excluded. Of the top 100 tumor clones, a median of roughly 56 were detected in paired uninvolved adjacent lung; 28 were also among that lung's top 100. Higher blood T cell density associated with longer overall survival, while higher adjacent-lung clonality associated with shorter survival.

The germline ends are 7 bases apart after V is trimmed by 3 bases and J by 5 bases. Counted from cysteine to phenylalanine, this CDR3 has 12 amino acids. Left in the record is the CDR3 DNA by itself, 36 bases read in frame from the first base. From the germline V gene, CDR1 is SNHLY and CDR2 is FYNNEI. TCR beta CDR3 regions were sequenced from DNA using the immunoSEQ Assay. In the source study's methods: T cell density was computed as TCR beta template counts normalized to usable DNA estimated by amplifying housekeeping genes. Richness was estimated using the preseqR package, with extrapolation to 400,000 templates for PBMC samples and to 120,000 templates for tissue samples. Clonality was calculated as one minus Pielou's evenness. Tissue-enriched TCRs were identified by differential abundance testing using productive amino-acid clonotypes, minimum total count 5 and alpha 0.1. The Jaccard Index and the Morisita Overlap Index were used to quantify repertoire overlap between compartments. GLIPH grouped TCR beta CDR3s together with public tetramer-defined viral CDR3s, and a viral motif had to include at least three viral sequences and show V-gene enrichment. This immuneACCESS table, as held by TCRdb, lists in-frame sequences with V and J called but not all clones. Of the missing ones, under half trace to an unresolved V gene in checked studies; the others have no known cause. Clonal size and the V and J genes are those of that table, whereas D and trimming came from the DNA. Counted in this sample were tens of thousands of clones; around 89% of them appeared once. Together, the top ten hold about 20% of the sample.

The material sequenced was peripheral blood, taken before any cancer treatment. The TCR sequence derives from a woman between 35 and 75 years old with stage I squamous cell lung carcinoma. The V and J segments used are TRBV2 and TRBJ1-1; the D gene is not confidently resolved. The nucleotide sequence reads as follows: TGTGCCAGCAGTGAGTCTGGGACTGAAGCTTTCTTT. It specifies CASSESGTEAFF.